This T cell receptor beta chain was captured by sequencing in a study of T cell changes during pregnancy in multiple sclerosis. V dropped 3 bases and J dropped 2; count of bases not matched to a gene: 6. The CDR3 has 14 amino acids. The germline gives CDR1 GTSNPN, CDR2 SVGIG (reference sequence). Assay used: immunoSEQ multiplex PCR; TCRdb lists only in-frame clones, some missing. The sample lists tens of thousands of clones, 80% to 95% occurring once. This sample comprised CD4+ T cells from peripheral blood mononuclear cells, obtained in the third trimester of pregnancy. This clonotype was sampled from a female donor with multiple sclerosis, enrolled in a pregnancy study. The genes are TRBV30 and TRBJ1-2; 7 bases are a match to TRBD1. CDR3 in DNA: TGTGCCTGGAGGGGGCAGGGGGTAAACTATGGCTACACCTTC. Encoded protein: CAWRGQGVNYGYTF.